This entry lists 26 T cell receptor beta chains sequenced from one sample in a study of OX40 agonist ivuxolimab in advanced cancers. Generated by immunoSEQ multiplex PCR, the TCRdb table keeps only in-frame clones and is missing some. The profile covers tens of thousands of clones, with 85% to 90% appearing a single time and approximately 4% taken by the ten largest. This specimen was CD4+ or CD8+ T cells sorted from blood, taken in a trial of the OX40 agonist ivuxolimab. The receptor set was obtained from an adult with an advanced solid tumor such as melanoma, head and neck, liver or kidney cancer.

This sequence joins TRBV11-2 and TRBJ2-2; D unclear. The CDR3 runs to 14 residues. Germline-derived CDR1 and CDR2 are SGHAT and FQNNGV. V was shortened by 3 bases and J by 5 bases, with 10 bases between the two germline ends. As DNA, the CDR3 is TGTGCCAGCAGCTTCCCAGAAGGGACCGGGGAGCTGTTTTTT. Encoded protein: CASSFPEGTGELFF.

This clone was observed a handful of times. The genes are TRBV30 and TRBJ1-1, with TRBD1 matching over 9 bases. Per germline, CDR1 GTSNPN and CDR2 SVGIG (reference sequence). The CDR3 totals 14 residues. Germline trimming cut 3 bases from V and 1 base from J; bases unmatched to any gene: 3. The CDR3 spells CAWRGDRANTEAFF. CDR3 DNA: TGTGCCTGGAGGGGGGACAGGGCGAACACTGAAGCTTTCTTT.

CDR3 loop: CASRLDLNQPQHF. As DNA, the CDR3 is TGTGCCAGCAGGCTCGACTTAAATCAGCCCCAGCATTTT. This rearrangement joins TRBV27 to TRBJ1-5; D is unresolved. Trimming shortened V by 6 bases and J by 4 bases, and 10 bases separated the two germline ends. Germline lookup yields CDR1 MNHEY and CDR2 SMNVEV (reference sequence). The CDR3 consists of 13 residues.

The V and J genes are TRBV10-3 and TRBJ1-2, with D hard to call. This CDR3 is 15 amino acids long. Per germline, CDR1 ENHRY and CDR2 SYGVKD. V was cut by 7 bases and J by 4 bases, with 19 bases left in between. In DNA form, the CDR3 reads TGTGCCATCACCAACCCGGGCGATAGTTTCTATGGCTACACCTTC. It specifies CAITNPGDSFYGYTF.

Here the CDR3 reads CASNPGQGYNEQFF. The CDR3 DNA sequence: TGTGCCAGCAATCCGGGACAGGGTTACAATGAGCAGTTCTTC. The chain carries TRBV2 and TRBJ2-1; 9 bases map to TRBD1. The V and J ends lost 7 bases and 4 bases, in that order; junction bases with no gene match: 5. In germline, CDR1 is SNHLY, CDR2 FYNNEI. The CDR3 is 14 residues long.

This CDR3 reads CASSRQGGNYGYTF. CDR3 sequence (DNA): TGTGCCAGCAGCCGACAGGGGGGGAACTATGGCTACACCTTC. This sequence joins TRBV5-5 and TRBJ1-2, with 9 bases matching TRBD1. With V trimmed by 4 bases and J by 2 bases, 3 bases remained unmatched. Per the germline V gene, CDR1 is SGHKS and CDR2 is YYEKEE (reference sequence). This CDR3 is built from 14 residues.

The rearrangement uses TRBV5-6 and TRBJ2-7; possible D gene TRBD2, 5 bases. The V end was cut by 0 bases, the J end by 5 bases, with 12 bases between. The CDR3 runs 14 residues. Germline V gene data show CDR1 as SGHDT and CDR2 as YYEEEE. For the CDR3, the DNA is TGTGCCAGCAGCTTGGGGCGAACGAGGGACGAGCAGTACTTC. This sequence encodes CASSLGRTRDEQYF.

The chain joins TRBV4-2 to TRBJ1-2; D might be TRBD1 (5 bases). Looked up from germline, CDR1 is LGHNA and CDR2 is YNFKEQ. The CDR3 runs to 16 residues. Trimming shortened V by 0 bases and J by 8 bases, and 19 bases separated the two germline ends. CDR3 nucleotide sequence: TGTGCCAGCAGCCAAGATCATGGGGGGAAGGGAAACGGCTACACCTTC. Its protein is CASSQDHGGKGNGYTF.

The CDR3 coding sequence is TGTGCCAGCAGTCCGGGGGGGATAGAAGAGACCCAGTACTTC. Translating gives CASSPGGIEETQYF. The gene calls are TRBV28 and TRBJ2-5; TRBD2 aligns across 8 bases. Germline CDR1 MDHEN, CDR2 SYDVKM. This CDR3 has 14 amino acids. The J segment lost 3 bases and the V segment lost 5 bases, leaving 5 bases of the junction unmatched.

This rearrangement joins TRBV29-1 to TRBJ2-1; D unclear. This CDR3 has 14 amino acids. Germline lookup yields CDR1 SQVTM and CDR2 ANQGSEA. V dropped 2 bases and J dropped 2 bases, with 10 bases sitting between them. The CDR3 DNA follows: TGCAGCGTTGAACGTCGGGTTACCTACAATGAGCAGTTCTTC. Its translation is CSVERRVTYNEQFF.

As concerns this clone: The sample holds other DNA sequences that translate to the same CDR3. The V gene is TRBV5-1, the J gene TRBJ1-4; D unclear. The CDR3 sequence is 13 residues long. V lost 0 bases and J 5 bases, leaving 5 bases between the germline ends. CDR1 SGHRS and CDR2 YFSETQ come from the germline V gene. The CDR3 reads CASSLGGNEKLFF. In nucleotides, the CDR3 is TGCGCCAGCAGCTTGGGCGGGAATGAAAAACTGTTTTTT.

The CDR3 sequence: CASLAGGTNEKLFF. CDR3 DNA sequence: TGTGCCAGTCTCGCGGGGGGCACTAATGAAAAACTGTTTTTT. The chain is built from TRBV6-1 and TRBJ1-4, with D maybe TRBD1 (6 bases). CDR3 length: 14 amino acids. Germline V gene data show CDR1 as MNHNS and CDR2 as SASEGT. V gave up 9 bases and J gave up 2 bases, with 13 bases separating them.

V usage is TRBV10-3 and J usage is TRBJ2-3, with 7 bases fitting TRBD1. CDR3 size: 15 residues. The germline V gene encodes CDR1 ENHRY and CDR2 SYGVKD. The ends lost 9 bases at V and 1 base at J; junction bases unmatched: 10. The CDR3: CAIRERDSRTDTQYF. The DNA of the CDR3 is TGTGCCATTCGGGAACGGGACAGCCGCACAGATACGCAGTATTTT.

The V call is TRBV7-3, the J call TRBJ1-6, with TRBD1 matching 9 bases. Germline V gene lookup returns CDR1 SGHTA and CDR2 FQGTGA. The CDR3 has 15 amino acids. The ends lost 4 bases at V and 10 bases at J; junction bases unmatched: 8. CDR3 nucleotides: TGTGCCAGCAGCTCGGGACAGGGAGGAGGATCACCCCTCCACTTT. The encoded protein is CASSSGQGGGSPLHF.

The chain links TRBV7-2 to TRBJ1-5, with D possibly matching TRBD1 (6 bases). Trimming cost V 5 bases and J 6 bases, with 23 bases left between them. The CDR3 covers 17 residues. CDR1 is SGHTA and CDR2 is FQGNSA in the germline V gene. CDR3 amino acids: CASSPWGSGTIAQPQHF. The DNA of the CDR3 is TGTGCCAGCAGCCCCTGGGGCTCCGGGACAATTGCTCAGCCCCAGCATTTT.

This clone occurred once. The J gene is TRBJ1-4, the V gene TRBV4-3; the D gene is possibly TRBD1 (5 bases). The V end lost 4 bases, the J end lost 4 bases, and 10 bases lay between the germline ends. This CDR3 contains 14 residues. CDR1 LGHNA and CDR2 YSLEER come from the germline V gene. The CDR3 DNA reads TGCGCCAGCAGCCCGGGGGGGGGTAATGAAAAACTGTTTTTT. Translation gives CASSPGGGNEKLFF.

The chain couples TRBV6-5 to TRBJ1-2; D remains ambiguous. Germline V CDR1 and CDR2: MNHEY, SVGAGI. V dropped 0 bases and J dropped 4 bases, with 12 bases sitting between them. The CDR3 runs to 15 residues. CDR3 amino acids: CASSYSIREFYGYTF. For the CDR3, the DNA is TGTGCCAGCAGTTACTCGATTAGGGAATTCTATGGCTACACCTTC.

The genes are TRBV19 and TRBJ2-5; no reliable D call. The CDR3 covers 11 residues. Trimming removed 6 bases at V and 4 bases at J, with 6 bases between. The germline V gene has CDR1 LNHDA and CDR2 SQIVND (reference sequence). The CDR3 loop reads CASRNGETQYF. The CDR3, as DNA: TGTGCCAGTAGGAACGGAGAGACCCAGTACTTC.

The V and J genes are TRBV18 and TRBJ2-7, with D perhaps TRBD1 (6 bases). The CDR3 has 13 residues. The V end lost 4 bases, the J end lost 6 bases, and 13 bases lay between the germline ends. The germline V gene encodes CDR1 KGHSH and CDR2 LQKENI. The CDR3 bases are TGTGCCAGCTCACTCCCCGGGACACTCGAGCAGTACTTC. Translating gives CASSLPGTLEQYF.

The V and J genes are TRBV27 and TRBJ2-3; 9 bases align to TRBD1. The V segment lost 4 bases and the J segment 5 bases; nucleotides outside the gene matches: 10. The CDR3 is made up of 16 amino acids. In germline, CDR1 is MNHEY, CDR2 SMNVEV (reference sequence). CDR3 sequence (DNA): TGTGCCAGCAGTTCCCACGGGACAGGGAGGGTAGATACGCAGTATTTT. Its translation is CASSSHGTGRVDTQYF.

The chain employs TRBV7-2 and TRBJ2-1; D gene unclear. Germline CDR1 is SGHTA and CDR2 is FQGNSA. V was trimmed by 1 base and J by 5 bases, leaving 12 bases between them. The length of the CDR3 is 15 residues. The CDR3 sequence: CASSLGPRMDNEQFF. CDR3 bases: TGTGCCAGCAGCTTAGGCCCTAGGATGGACAATGAGCAGTTCTTC.

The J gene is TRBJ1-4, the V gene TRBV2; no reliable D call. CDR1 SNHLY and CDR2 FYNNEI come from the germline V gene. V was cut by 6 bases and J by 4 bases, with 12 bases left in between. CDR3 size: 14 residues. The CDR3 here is CASRTREGNEKLFF. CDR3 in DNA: TGTGCCAGCAGGACCCGGGAGGGTAATGAAAAACTGTTTTTT.

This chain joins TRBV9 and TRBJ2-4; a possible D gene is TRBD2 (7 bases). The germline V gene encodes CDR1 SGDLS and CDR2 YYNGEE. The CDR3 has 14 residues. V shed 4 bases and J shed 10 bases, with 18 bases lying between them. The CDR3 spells CASSQGGASRIQYF. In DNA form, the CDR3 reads TGTGCCAGCAGCCAAGGGGGGGCCTCTCGGATTCAGTACTTC.

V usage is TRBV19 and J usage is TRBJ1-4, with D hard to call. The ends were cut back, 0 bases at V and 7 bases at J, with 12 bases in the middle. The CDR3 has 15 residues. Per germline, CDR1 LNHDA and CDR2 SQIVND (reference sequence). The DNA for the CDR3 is TGTGCCAGTAGTATAGATCCCGGGTTAGGTGAAAAACTGTTTTTT. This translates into CASSIDPGLGEKLFF.

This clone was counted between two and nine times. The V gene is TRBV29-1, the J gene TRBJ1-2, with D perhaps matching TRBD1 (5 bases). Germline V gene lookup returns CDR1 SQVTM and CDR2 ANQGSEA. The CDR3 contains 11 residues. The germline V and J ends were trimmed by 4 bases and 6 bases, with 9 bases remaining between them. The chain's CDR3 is CSVAGSDGYTF. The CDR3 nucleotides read TGCAGCGTTGCAGGGAGTGATGGCTACACCTTC.

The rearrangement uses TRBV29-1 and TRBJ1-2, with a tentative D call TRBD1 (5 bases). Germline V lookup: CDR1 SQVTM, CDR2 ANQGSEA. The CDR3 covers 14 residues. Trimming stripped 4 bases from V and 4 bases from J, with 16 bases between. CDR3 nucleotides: TGCAGCGTTGTGCGGTATGGGCAGGGCTATGGCTACACCTTC. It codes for CSVVRYGQGYGYTF.